What follows are 26 T cell receptor beta chains derived from one specimen sequenced in a study of blood T cells in healthy people across ages. The use of a sample-barcoded 5' primer and a J-beta primer mix characterized a second PCR of about 6 to 12 cycles. TCRdb re-called the 5' RACE reads with MiXCR, one entry per CDR3 protein. The repertoire includes almost 550,000 distinct CDR3 sequences, 24% of them detected once, and under 9% sits in the top ten. The same data also went into a second study, on T cells of mothers and their children.

Source material: blood. The receptors stem from a boy aged 5-17 years in good health.

This clonotype was picked up one time. Lacking the conserved final phenylalanine or tryptophan, this CDR3 likely reflects a read error. As DNA, the CDR3 is TGCAGCGCCACTAAAGGGGCTACGGAGGAGCAGTACCTC. The encoded protein is CSATKGATEEQYL. The chain recombines TRBV29-1 with TRBJ2-7; tentative D call: TRBD1 (5 bases). The V gene's germline CDR1 is SQVTM and CDR2 ANQGSEA. With 7 bases removed from V and 7 bases from J, the gap between germline ends came to 20 bases. The CDR3 is 13 residues long.

This clonotype was recorded a few times. This chain connects TRBV30 to TRBJ2-5, with D possibly TRBD2 on 6 matching bases. Trimming shortened V by 2 bases and J by 4 bases, and 17 bases separated the two germline ends. The CDR3 is 15 residues long. The V gene's germline CDR1 is GTSNPN and CDR2 SVGIG (reference sequence). The DNA for the CDR3 is TGTGCCTGGAGTCATTGGAACGAAGCGGGAGAGACCCAGTACTTC. Its translation is CAWSHWNEAGETQYF.

The chain uses TRBV20-1 and TRBJ2-5; 12 bases are a match to TRBD2. Germline CDR1 reads DFQATT; CDR2 reads SNEGSKA (reference sequence). The CDR3 has 18 residues. Trimming took 2 bases from V and 1 from J; bases not matched to a gene: 11. The CDR3 region is CSARHTYGLAGIQETQYF. DNA for the CDR3: TGCAGTGCTAGACACACCTACGGACTAGCGGGGATCCAAGAGACCCAGTACTTC.

The sample holds a few counts of this clonotype. The CDR3 end shows no conserved phenylalanine or tryptophan, and so a read error is likely. The rearrangement uses TRBV29-1 and TRBJ2-7, with TRBD2 matching over 10 bases. Germline V gene sequence: CDR1 SQVTM, CDR2 ANQGSEA. This CDR3 comprises 14 residues. Trimming removed 7 bases from V and 2 bases from J; junction bases left unmatched: 8. The CDR3 spells CSAVLAGLPYEQYL. The CDR3 nucleotides are TGCAGCGCTGTACTAGCGGGATTACCCTACGAGCAGTACCTC.

The chain links TRBV7-9 to TRBJ2-5, with 11 bases lining up with TRBD2. This CDR3 region has 15 residues. Losses at the gene ends were 5 bases for V and 0 bases for J; bases not matched to a gene: 2. Looked up from germline, CDR1 is SEHNR and CDR2 is FQNEAQ (reference sequence). The CDR3 bases are TGTGCCAGCAGCCCTAGCGGGAGGTACCAAGAGACCCAGTACTTC. Translation gives CASSPSGRYQETQYF.

This clonotype was recorded a few times. This chain links TRBV21-1 with TRBJ2-5; whether TRBD1, the table's D call, matches the DNA was not checked. TRBV21-1 is a recognized pseudogene. The CDR3 is 15 residues long. The CDR3 DNA is TGTGCCAGCAGCGGATGGGGGCCGTACCAAGAGACCCAGTACTTC. It yields the protein CASSGWGPYQETQYF.

The CDR3 loop is CATSDIGDRPSGANVLTF. As DNA, the CDR3 is TGTGCCACCAGTGATATAGGGGACAGGCCCTCTGGGGCCAACGTCCTGACTTTC. The chain uses TRBV24-1 and TRBJ2-6; 8 nucleotides align to TRBD1. The length of the CDR3 is 18 residues. Germline loops: CDR1 KGHDR, CDR2 SFDVKD. Trimming cost V 3 bases and J 0 bases; bases outside gene matches: 6.

The rearrangement joins TRBV6-2 or TRBV6-3 to TRBJ2-5; TRBD2 might be the D (6 bases). V was shortened by 0 bases and J by 2 bases, with 10 bases between the two germline ends. CDR1 and CDR2 (germline): MNHEY, SVGEGT. The CDR3 has 15 residues. In nucleotides, the CDR3 is TGTGCCAGCAGTTACTCACGGGGACTTCAAGAGACCCAGTACTTC. It specifies CASSYSRGLQETQYF.

The chain has TRBV12-5 and TRBJ2-1; maybe TRBD1 (6 bases). Between the trimmed V and J ends, which lost 1 base and 0 bases, there was a span of 7 bases. CDR1 and CDR2 (germline): LGHNT, FRNRAP. The CDR3 has 15 amino acids. The CDR3 spells CASGLGGGSYNEQFF. CDR3 nucleotides: TGTGCTAGTGGTTTGGGAGGGGGCTCCTACAATGAGCAGTTCTTC.

This clonotype was picked up a small number of times. J is TRBJ1-2 and V is TRBV20-1; 7 bases match TRBD1. V lost 3 bases, J lost 4 bases, and 8 bases stayed unmatched. The germline V gene encodes CDR1 DFQATT and CDR2 SNEGSKA (reference sequence). The CDR3 length is 14 residues. The CDR3 reads CSARVLQGVYGYTF. DNA for the CDR3: TGCAGTGCTAGGGTCCTCCAGGGGGTCTATGGCTACACCTTC.

This clonotype has a handful of counts. The chain joins TRBV4-3 to TRBJ2-1; D assignment may be TRBD1 or TRBD2 (5 bases each). The CDR3 is 16 amino acids. CDR1 and CDR2 (germline): LGHNA, YSLEER. V lost 0 bases to trimming and J lost 0 bases, with 9 bases between them. The CDR3 loop is CASSQEGVISYNEQFF. CDR3 nucleotides: TGCGCCAGCAGCCAAGAGGGGGTAATCTCCTACAATGAGCAGTTCTTC.

A few counts support this clonotype. V is TRBV5-5 and J is TRBJ2-3; 9 bases map to TRBD2. Germline values: CDR1 SGHKS, CDR2 YYEKEE (reference sequence). The CDR3 runs to 16 residues. V lost 0 bases and J lost 2; bases outside the gene matches: 4. The CDR3 DNA follows: TGTGCCAGCAGCTTGGGTCTAGCGGGATACACAGATACGCAGTATTTT. Residues: CASSLGLAGYTDTQYF.

The V gene is TRBV4-3, the J gene TRBJ1-4; D is possibly TRBD1 (5 bases). The V end was cut by 0 bases, the J end by 5 bases, with 10 bases between. In germline, CDR1 is LGHNA, CDR2 YSLEER. The CDR3 has 15 amino acids. CDR3 in amino acids: CASSQEGRHNEKLFF. CDR3 in DNA: TGCGCCAGCAGCCAAGAGGGGCGCCACAATGAAAAACTGTTTTTT.

The chain combines TRBV27 with TRBJ1-1; D is undetermined. The CDR3 covers 16 residues. The germline V gene has CDR1 MNHEY and CDR2 SMNVEV (reference sequence). Trimming stripped 0 bases from V and 0 bases from J, with 11 bases between. In DNA form, the CDR3 reads TGTGCCAGCAGTTTATCAGGGATTTCCATGAACACTGAAGCTTTCTTT. This sequence encodes CASSLSGISMNTEAFF.

This clonotype was observed a few times. The chain couples TRBV7-2 to TRBJ1-2, with TRBD1 matching over 7 bases. The germline V gene encodes CDR1 SGHTA and CDR2 FQGNSA. The CDR3 is made up of 14 amino acids. V shed 5 bases, J shed 8 bases, and the junction held 11 bases outside the gene matches. The CDR3 is CASSQPTGLGGYTF. In DNA form, the CDR3 reads TGTGCCAGCAGCCAACCGACAGGGTTGGGGGGCTACACCTTC.

This sequence joins TRBV28 and TRBJ1-1, with D possibly TRBD1 on 6 matching bases. Trimming took 5 bases from V and 0 from J, leaving 19 bases between them. The germline V gene encodes CDR1 MDHEN and CDR2 SYDVKM. The CDR3 has 17 residues. CDR3 coding DNA: TGTGCCAGCAGTATTATCCGGCGTGGGGGCCTGAACACTGAAGCTTTCTTT. This encodes CASSIIRRGGLNTEAFF.

The chain couples TRBV2 to TRBJ2-3; the match to TRBD2 covers 14 bases. Germline-derived CDR1 and CDR2 are SNHLY and FYNNEI. Trimming cost V 3 bases and J 13 bases; bases outside gene matches: 6. The CDR3 is 14 amino acids. The CDR3 DNA is TGTGCCAGCAGTGAGGGGACTAGCGGGAGTGTTAAGTATTTT. It is translated as CASSEGTSGSVKYF.

This sequence joins TRBV6-2 or TRBV6-3 and TRBJ2-1, with D perhaps TRBD2 (5 bases). Trimming left V 6 bases short and J 7 bases short, with 16 bases between. The V gene's germline CDR1 is MNHEY and CDR2 SVGEGT. This CDR3 has 14 amino acids. The CDR3 sequence is CASSYLALGNEQFF. CDR3 bases: TGTGCCAGCAGCTACCTAGCTCTTGGAAATGAGCAGTTCTTC.

This clonotype was picked up a small number of times. One junction end does not reproduce the germline sequence, and a read error may be involved. The rearrangement uses TRBV4-3 and TRBJ2-5; TRBD1 matches 11 bases. This CDR3 has 16 amino acids. Germline V CDR1 and CDR2: LGHNA, YSLEER. The CDR3 DNA sequence: TGCGCCAGCAGCCAAGGGACAGGGGGCCTCCAAGGGACCCAGTACTTC. Its translation is CASSQGTGGLQGTQYF.

This chain uses TRBV7-9 with TRBJ2-2, with D hard to call. The CDR3 has 10 amino acids. Germline CDR1 reads SEHNR; CDR2 reads FQNEAQ (reference sequence). The V gene lost 9 bases and the J gene lost 2 bases, with 1 base spanning the gap. The CDR3 DNA follows: TGTGCCAGTAACACCGGGGAGCTGTTTTTT. This encodes CASNTGELFF.

This sequence joins TRBV27 and TRBJ2-4, with 8 bases identical to TRBD1. This CDR3 is 14 amino acids long. Trimming removed 5 bases from V and 14 bases from J; junction bases left unmatched: 14. Germline V gene sequence: CDR1 MNHEY, CDR2 SMNVEV (reference sequence). The DNA of the CDR3 is TGTGCCAGCAGTGCGGACAGGGCTCGCTCCATCGAGTACTTC. The encoded protein is CASSADRARSIEYF.

CDR3 amino acids: CASSFFKIRENTEAFF. The CDR3 nucleotides are TGTGCCAGCAGTTTTTTCAAGATCCGGGAGAACACTGAAGCTTTCTTT. This chain joins TRBV28 and TRBJ1-1; D is uncertain. The CDR3 has 16 amino acids. V was cut by 3 bases and J by 1 base, with 15 bases left in between. Per germline, CDR1 MDHEN and CDR2 SYDVKM.

The sample holds a few counts of this clonotype. V and J are TRBV27 and TRBJ2-5, with 9 bases that match TRBD2. Trimming removed 6 bases from V and 0 bases from J; junction bases left unmatched: 2. The CDR3 contains 14 residues. The germline gives CDR1 MNHEY, CDR2 SMNVEV (reference sequence). CDR3 amino acids: CASRTSGNQETQYF. In DNA form, the CDR3 reads TGTGCCAGCAGGACTAGCGGAAACCAAGAGACCCAGTACTTC.

CDR3 residues: CASSSERGGSNYGYTF. The CDR3 DNA sequence: TGTGCCAGCAGTTCTGAGCGGGGGGGGTCTAACTATGGCTACACCTTC. The rearrangement joins TRBV6-5 to TRBJ1-2; weak D call: TRBD1 (5 bases). This CDR3 comprises 16 residues. V lost 4 bases, J lost 0 bases, and 15 bases lay in between. The germline CDR1 and CDR2 sequences are MNHEY and SVGAGI.

The chain combines TRBV3-1 with TRBJ2-6; D perhaps matches TRBD2 (6 bases). CDR1 is LGHDT and CDR2 is YNNKEL in the germline V gene (reference sequence). Trimming removed 2 bases at V and 3 bases at J, with 14 bases between. This CDR3 is built from 17 residues. CDR3 sequence (DNA): TGTGCCAGCAGCCAACTTGGAGGGGCGCATGGGGCCAACGTCCTGACTTTC. Translating gives CASSQLGGAHGANVLTF.

This clonotype was seen a few times. The V call is TRBV6-1, the J call TRBJ1-5; tentative D call: TRBD1 (5 bases). The CDR3 length is 15 residues. The germline gives CDR1 MNHNS, CDR2 SASEGT. Between the trimmed V and J ends, which lost 2 bases and 1 base, there was a span of 9 bases. The CDR3 coding sequence is TGTGCCAGCAGTGAAACCAGGGTGAGCAATCAGCCCCAGCATTTT. This translates into CASSETRVSNQPQHF.